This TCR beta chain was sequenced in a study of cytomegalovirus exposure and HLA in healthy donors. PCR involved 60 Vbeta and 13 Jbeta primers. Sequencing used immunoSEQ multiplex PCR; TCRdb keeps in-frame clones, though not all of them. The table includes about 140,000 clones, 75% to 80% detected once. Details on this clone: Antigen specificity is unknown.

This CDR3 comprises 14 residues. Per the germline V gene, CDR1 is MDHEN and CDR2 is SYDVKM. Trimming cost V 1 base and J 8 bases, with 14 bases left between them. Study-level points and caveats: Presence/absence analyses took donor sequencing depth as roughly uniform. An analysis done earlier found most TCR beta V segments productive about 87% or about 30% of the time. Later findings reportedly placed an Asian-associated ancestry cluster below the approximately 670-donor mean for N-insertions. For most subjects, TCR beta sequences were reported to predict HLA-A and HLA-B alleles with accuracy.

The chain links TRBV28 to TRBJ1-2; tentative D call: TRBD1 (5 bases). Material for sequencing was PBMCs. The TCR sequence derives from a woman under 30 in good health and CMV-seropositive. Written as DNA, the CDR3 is TGTGCCAGCAGTTTATATGGGGCAACGAGAGGCTACACCTTC. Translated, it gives CASSLYGATRGYTF.